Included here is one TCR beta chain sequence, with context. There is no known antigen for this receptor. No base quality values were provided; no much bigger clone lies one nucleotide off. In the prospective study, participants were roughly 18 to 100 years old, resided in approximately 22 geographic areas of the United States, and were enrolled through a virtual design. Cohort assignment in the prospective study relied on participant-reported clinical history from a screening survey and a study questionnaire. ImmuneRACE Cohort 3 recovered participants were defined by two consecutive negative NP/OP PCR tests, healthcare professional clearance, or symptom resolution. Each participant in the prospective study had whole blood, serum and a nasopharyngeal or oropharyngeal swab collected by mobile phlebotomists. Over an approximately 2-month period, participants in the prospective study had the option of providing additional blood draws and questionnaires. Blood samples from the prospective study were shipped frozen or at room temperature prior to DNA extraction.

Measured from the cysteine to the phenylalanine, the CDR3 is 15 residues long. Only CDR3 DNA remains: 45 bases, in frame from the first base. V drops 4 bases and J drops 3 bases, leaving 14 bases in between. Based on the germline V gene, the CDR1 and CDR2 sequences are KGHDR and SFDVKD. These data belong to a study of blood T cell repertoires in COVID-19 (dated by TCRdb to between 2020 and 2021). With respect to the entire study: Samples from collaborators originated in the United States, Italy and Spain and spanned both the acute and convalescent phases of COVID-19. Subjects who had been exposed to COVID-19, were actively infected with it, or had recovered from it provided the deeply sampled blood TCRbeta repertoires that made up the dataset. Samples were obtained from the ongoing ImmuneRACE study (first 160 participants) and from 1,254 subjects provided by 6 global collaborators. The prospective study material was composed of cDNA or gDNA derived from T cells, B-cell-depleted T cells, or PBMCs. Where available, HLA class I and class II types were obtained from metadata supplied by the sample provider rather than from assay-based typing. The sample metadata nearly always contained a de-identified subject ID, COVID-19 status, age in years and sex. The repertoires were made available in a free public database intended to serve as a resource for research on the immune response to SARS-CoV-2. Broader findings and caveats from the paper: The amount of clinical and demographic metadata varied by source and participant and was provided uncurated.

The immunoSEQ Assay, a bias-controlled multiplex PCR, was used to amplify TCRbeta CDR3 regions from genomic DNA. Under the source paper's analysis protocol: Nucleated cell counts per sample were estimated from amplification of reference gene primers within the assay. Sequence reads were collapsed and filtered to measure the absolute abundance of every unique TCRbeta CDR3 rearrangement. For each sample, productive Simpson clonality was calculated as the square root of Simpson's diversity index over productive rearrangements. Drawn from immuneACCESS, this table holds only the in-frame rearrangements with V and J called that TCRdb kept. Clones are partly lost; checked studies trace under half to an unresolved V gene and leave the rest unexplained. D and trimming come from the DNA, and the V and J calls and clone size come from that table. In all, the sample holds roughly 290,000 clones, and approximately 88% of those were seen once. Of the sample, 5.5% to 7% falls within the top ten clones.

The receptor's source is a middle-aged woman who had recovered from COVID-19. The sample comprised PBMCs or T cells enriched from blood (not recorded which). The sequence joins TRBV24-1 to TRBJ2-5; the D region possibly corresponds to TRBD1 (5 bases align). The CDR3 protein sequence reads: CATSEGAAQKETQYF. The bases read TGTGCCACCAGTGAAGGGGCGGCCCAAAAAGAGACCCAGTACTTC.